This TCR beta chain derives from a study of blood T cells in healthy people across ages. For this clonotype: Its antigen is not known.

Germline V gives CDR1 SEHNR, CDR2 FQNEAQ (reference sequence). V was pared by 1 base and J by 11 bases, with 6 bases between. The CDR3 is 12 residues long. A sample-barcoded 5' primer and a J-beta primer mix were used in a second PCR of about 7 to 12 cycles. TCRdb passed the 5' RACE reads through MiXCR, listing each CDR3 protein once. The table records approximately 400,000 distinct CDR3 sequences, approximately 52% of them present only once. Study outcomes and limitations: Possibly, changes in expanded clonotypes were confounded because donor CMV status was unknown. With unsorted PBMCs, a conclusive comparison of naive versus antigen-experienced cells was not possible.

This sequence joins TRBV7-9 and TRBJ1-6; D is undetermined. Sequencing was performed on blood. This clonotype originated in a man aged 55 to 70 in good health. CDR3 DNA: TGTGCCAGCAGCTTAGAGCGACCACCCCTCCACTTT. This codes for CASSLERPPLHF.